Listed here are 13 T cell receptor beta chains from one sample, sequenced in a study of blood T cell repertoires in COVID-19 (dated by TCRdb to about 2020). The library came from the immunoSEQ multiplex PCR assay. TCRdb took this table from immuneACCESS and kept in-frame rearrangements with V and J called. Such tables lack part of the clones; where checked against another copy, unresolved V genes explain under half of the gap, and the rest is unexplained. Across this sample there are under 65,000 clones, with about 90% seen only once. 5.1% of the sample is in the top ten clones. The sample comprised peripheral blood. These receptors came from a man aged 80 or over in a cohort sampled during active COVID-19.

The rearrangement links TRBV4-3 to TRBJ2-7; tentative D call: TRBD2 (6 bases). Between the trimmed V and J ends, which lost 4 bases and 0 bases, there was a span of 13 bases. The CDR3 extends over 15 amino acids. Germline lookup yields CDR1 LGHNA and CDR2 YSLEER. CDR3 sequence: CASSRGRGDSYEQYF. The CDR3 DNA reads TGCGCCAGCAGCCGAGGTCGCGGGGACTCCTACGAGCAGTACTTC.

The CDR3 bases are TGTGCCATCGCAGGGACTAGCGGGGGGCACACAGATACGCAGTATTTT. It yields the protein CAIAGTSGGHTDTQYF. The J gene is TRBJ2-3, the V gene TRBV10-3, with TRBD2 identical over 15 bases. The CDR3 length is 16 residues. V lost 8 bases to trimming and J lost 2 bases; unmatched junction nucleotides: 5. Germline V gene sequence: CDR1 ENHRY, CDR2 SYGVKD.

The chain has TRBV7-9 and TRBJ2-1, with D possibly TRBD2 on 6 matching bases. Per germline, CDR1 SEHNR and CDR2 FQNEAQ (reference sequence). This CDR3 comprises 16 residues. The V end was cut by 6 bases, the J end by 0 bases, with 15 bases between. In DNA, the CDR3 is TGTGCCAGCAGGCCCGAGGGGACTGACTCCTACAATGAGCAGTTCTTC. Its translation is CASRPEGTDSYNEQFF.

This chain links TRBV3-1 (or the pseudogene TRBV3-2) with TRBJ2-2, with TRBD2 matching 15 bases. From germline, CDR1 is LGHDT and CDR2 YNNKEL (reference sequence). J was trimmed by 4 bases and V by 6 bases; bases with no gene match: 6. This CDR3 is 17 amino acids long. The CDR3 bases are TGTGCCAGCAGGGGACTAGCGGGAGGAGAGGGCACCGGGGAGCTGTTTTTT. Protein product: CASRGLAGGEGTGELFF.

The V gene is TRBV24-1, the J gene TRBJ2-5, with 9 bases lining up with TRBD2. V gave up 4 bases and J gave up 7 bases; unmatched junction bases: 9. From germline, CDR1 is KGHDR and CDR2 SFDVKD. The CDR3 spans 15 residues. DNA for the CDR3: TGTGCCACCAGTGACTCCGGGACTAGCCTGGCGACCCAGTACTTC. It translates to CATSDSGTSLATQYF.

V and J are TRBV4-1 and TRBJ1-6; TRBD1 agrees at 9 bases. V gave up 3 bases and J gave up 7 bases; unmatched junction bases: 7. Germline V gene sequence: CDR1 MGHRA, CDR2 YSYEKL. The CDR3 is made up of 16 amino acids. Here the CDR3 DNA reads TGCGCCAGCAGCCACCTGGGACAGGGTATGAATTCACCCCTCCACTTT. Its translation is CASSHLGQGMNSPLHF.

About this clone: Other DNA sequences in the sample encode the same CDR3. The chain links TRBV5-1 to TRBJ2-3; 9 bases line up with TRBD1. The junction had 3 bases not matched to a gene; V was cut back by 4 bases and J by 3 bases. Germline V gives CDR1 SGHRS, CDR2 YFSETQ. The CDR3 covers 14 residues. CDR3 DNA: TGCGCCAGCAGCCCGGGACAGGGAACAGATACGCAGTATTTT. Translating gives CASSPGQGTDTQYF.

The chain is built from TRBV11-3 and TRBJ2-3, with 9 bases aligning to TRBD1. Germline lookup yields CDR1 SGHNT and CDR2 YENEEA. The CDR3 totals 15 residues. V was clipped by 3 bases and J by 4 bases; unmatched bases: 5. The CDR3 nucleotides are TGTGCCAGCAGCTTTAACAGGGGGCGGTCAGATACGCAGTATTTT. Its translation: CASSFNRGRSDTQYF.

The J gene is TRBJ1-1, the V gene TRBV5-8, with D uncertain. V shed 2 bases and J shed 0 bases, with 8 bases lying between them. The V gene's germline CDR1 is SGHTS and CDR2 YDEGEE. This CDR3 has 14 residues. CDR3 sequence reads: CASSFGYLNTEAFF. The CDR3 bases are TGTGCCAGCAGCTTCGGGTATTTGAACACTGAAGCTTTCTTT.

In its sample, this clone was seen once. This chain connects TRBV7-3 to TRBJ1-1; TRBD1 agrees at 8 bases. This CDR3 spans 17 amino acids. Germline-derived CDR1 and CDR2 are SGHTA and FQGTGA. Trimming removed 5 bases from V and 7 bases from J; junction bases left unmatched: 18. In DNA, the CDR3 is TGTGCCAGCAGCGACTTCGAAGTAGGACAGGGCGGACATGAAGCTTTCTTT. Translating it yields CASSDFEVGQGGHEAFF.

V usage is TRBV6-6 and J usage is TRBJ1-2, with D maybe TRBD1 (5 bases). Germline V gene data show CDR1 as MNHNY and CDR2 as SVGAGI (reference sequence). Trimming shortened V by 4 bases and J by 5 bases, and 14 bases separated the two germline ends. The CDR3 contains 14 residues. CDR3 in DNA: TGTGCCAGCAGTTCCCAGGGAGGAGGGTATGGCTACACCTTC. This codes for CASSSQGGGYGYTF.

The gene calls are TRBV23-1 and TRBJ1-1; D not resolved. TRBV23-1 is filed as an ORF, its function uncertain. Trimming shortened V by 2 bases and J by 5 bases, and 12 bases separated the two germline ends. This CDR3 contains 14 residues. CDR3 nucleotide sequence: TGCGCCAGCAGTCAAGGCAGTAGAGGGACTGAAGCTTTCTTT. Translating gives CASSQGSRGTEAFF.

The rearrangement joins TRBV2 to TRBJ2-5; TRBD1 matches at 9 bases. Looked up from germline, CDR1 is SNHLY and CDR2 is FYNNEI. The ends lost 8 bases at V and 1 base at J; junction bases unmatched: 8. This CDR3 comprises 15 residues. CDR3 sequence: CASGGQGSIQETQYF. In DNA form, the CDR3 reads TGTGCCAGCGGGGGACAGGGTTCGATCCAAGAGACCCAGTACTTC.